This T cell receptor (beta chain) was identified during a study of cytomegalovirus exposure and HLA in healthy donors. Study in general: The study placed about four fifths of its 350 to 400 genotyped donors in the Caucasian-associated ancestry cluster. Whole-study findings and limits: Sequencing depth across donors, presence/absence analyses assumed, was roughly uniform. CMV serostatus stood as the only immune exposure information on hand.

Points on this clone: Its antigen is unidentified.

This PCR relied on a set of 60 Vbeta primers and 13 Jbeta primers. The protocol was immunoSEQ multiplex PCR, while the TCRdb copy is restricted to in-frame clones and leaves out a portion. The table has 90,000 to 140,000 clones, more than 65% seen once. Nominally healthy donors provided the samples, though records likely missed some immune exposures. Germline CDR1 reads SGDLS; CDR2 reads YYNGEE. This CDR3 spans 14 amino acids. Trimming shortened V by 6 bases and J by 3 bases, and 15 bases separated the two germline ends. Sequenced input: PBMCs. The origin of this receptor is a man aged 25-45 years in good health and CMV-seronegative. This chain connects TRBV9 to TRBJ2-5, with D possibly matching TRBD2 (7 bases). Here the CDR3 reads CASTLGGLEETQYF. The CDR3 region has the DNA TGTGCCAGCACCCTGGGGGGGCTCGAAGAGACCCAGTACTTC.